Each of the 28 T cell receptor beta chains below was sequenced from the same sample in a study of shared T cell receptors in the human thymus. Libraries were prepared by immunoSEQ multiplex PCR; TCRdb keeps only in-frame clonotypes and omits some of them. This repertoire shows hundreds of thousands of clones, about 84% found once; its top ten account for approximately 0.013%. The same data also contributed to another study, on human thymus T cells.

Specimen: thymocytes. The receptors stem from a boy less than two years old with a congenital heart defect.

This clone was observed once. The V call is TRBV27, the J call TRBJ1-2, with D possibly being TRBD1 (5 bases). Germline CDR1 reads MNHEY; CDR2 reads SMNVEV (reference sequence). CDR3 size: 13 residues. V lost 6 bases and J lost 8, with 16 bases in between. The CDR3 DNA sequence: TGTGCCAGCAGCACGTCTCCGGAGGGGGGCTACACCTTC. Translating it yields CASSTSPEGGYTF.

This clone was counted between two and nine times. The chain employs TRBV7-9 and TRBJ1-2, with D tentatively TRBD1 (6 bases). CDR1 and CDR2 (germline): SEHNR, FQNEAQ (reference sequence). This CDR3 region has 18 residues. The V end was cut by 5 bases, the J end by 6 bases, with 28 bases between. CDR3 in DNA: TGTGCCAGCAGCACCCGCCCCCTGACAGGTTCCCTTGACGATGGCTACACCTTC. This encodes CASSTRPLTGSLDDGYTF.

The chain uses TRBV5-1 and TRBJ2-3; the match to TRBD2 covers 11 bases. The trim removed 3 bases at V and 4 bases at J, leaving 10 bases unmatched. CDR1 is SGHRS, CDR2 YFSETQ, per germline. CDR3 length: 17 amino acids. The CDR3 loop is CASSSFTSGRIADTQYF. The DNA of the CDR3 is TGCGCCAGCAGCTCTTTCACTAGCGGGAGAATAGCAGATACGCAGTATTTT.

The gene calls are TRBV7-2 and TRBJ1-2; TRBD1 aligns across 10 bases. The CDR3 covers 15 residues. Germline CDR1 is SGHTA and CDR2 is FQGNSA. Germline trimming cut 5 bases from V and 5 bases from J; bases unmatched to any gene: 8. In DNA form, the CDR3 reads TGTGCCAGCAGCACCATGGACAGGGGGGGGTATGGCTACACCTTC. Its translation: CASSTMDRGGYGYTF.

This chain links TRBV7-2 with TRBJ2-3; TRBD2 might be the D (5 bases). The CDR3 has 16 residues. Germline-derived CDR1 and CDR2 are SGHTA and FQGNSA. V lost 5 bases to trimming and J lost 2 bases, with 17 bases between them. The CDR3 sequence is CASSPRHSGYTDTQYF. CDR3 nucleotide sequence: TGTGCCAGCAGCCCCCGACACAGCGGCTACACAGATACGCAGTATTTT. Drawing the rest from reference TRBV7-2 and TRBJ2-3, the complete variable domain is GAGVSQSPSNKVTEKGKDVELRCDPISGHTALYWYRQSLGQGLEFLIYFQGNSAPDKSGLPSDRFSAERTGGSVSTLTIQRTQQEDSAVYLCASSPRHSGYTDTQYFGPGTRLTVL.

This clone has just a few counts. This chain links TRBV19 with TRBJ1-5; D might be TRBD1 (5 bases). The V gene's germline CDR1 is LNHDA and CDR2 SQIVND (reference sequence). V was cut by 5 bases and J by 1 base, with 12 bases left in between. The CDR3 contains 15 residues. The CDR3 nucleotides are TGTGCCAGTAGTGTACGACAGCCAAGCAATCAGCCCCAGCATTTT. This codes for CASSVRQPSNQPQHF.

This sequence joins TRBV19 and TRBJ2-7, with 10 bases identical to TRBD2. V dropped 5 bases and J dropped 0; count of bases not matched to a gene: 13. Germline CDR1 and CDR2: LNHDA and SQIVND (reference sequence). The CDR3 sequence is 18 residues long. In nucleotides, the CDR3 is TGTGCCAGTAGTTTTCGTCTAGCGGGAGTATCGGGCTCCTACGAGCAGTACTTC. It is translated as CASSFRLAGVSGSYEQYF.

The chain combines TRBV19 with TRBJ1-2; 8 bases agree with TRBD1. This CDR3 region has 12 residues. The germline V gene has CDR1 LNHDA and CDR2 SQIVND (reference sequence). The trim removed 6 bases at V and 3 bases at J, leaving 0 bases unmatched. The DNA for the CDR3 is TGTGCCAGTAGGACAGGGGACTATGGCTACACCTTC. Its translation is CASRTGDYGYTF.

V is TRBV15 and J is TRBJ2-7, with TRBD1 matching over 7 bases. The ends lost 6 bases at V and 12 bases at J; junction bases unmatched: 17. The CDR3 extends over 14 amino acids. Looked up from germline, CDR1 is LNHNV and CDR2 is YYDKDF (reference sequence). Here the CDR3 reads CATSAENWAPGGYF. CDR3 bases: TGTGCCACCAGTGCTGAAAATTGGGCCCCAGGGGGGTACTTC.

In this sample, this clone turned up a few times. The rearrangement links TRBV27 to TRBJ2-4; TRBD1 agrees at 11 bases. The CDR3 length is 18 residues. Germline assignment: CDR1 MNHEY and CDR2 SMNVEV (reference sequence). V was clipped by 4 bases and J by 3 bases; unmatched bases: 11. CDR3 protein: CASSYGEGQGVGKNIQYF. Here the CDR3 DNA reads TGTGCCAGCAGTTACGGGGAGGGACAGGGGGTAGGCAAAAACATTCAGTACTTC.

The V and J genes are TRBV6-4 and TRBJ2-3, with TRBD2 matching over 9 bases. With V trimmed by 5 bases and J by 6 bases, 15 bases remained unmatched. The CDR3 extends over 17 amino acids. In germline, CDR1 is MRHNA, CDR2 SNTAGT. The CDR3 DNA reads TGTGCCAGCAGTCCCGACGGTAGCGGGAGTTGGGGCGATACGCAGTATTTT. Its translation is CASSPDGSGSWGDTQYF.

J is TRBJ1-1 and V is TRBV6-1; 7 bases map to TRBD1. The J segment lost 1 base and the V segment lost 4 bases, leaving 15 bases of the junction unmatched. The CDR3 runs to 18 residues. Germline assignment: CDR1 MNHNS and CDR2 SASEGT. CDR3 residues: CASSAEDRNHRRNTEAFF. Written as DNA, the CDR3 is TGTGCCAGCAGTGCCGAGGACAGGAATCACCGCCGGAACACTGAAGCTTTCTTT.

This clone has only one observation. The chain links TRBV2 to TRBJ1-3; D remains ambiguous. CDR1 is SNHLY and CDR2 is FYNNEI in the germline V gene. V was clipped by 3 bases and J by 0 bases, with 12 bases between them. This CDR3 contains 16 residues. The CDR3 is CASSEYQPSSGNTIYF. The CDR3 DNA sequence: TGTGCCAGCAGTGAGTATCAACCGAGCTCTGGAAACACCATATATTTT. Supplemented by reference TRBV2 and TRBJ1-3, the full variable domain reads EPEVTQTPSHQVTQMGQEVILRCVPISNHLYFYWYRQILGQKVEFLVSFYNNEISEKSEIFDDQFSVERPDGSNFTLKIRSTKLEDSAMYFCASSEYQPSSGNTIYFGEGSWLTVV.

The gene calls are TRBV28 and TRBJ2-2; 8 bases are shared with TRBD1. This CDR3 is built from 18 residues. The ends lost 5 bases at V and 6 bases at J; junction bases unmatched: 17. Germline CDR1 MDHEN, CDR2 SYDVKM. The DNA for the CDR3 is TGTGCCAGCAGTCAACAGGGACAGGCCCCGAGGCCACCCGGGGAGCTGTTTTTT. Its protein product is CASSQQGQAPRPPGELFF.

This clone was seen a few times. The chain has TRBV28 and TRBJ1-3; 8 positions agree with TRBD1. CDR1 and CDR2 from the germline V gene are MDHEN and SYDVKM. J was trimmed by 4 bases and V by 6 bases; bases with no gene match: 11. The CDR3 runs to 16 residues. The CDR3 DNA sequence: TGTGCCAGCAGACGGACAGGGCTGGTTGCCGGAAACACCATATATTTT. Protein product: CASRRTGLVAGNTIYF. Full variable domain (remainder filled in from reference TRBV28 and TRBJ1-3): DVKVTQSSRYLVKRTGEKVFLECVQDMDHENMFWYRQDPGLGLRLIYFSYDVKMKEKGDIPEGYSVSREKKERFSLILESASTNQTSMYLCASRRTGLVAGNTIYFGEGSWLTVV.

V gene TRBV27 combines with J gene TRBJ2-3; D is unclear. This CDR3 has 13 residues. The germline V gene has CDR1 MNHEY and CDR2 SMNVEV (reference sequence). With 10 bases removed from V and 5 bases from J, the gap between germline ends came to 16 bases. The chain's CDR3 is CATTHSSGDTQYF. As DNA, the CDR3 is TGTGCCACCACACACTCCTCGGGAGATACGCAGTATTTT.

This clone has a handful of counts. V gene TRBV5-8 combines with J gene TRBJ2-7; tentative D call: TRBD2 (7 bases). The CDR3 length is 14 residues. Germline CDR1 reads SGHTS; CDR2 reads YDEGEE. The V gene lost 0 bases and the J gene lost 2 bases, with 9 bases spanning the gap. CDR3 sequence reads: CASSLERDTYEQYF. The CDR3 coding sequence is TGTGCCAGCAGCTTGGAGCGGGACACCTACGAGCAGTACTTC.

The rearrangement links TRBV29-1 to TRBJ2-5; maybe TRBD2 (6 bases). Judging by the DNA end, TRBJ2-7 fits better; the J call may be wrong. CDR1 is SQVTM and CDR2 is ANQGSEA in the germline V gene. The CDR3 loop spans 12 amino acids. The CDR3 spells CSVEGGGYEQYF. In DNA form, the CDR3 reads TGCAGCGTTGAAGGGGGAGGCTACGAGCAGTACTTC.

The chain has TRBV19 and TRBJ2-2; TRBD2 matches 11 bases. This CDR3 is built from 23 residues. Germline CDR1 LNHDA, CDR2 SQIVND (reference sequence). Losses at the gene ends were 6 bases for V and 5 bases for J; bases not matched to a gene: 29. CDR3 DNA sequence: TGTGCCAGTAGAGATAGGCGGGGGAAGATTACTAGCGGGAGTGCCCTTGGGACCGGGGAGCTGTTTTTT. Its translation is CASRDRRGKITSGSALGTGELFF.

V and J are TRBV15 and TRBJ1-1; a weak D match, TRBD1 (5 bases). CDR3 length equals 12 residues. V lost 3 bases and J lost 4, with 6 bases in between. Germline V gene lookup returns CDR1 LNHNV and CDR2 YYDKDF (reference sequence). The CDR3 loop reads CATSSGGTEAFF. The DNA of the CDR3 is TGTGCCACCAGCAGCGGGGGCACTGAAGCTTTCTTT.

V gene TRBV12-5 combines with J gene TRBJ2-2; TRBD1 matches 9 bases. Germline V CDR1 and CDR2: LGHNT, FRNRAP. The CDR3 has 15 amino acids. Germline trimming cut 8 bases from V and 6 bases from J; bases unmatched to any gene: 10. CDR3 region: CASTTSGTGPGELFF. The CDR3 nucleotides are TGTGCTAGTACAACCTCCGGGACAGGGCCCGGGGAGCTGTTTTTT.

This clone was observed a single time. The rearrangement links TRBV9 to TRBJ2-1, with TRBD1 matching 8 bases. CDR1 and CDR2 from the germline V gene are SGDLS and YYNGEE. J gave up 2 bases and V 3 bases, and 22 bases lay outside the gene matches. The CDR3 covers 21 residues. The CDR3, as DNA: TGTGCCAGCAGCGCACAGGGGGACAGGAAGGAACTTTACGTAACCTACAATGAGCAGTTCTTC. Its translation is CASSAQGDRKELYVTYNEQFF.

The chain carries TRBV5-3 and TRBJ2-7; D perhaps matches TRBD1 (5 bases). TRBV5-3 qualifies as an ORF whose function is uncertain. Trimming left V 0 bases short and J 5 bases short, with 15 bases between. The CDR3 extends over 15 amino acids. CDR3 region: CARSLGGAGPNEQYF. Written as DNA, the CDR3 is TGTGCCAGAAGCTTGGGTGGGGCAGGGCCCAACGAGCAGTACTTC.

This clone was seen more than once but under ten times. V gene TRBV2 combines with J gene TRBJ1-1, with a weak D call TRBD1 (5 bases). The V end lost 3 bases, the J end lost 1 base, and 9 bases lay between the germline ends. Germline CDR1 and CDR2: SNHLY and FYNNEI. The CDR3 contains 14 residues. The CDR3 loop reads CASSDWGSNTEAFF. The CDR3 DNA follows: TGTGCCAGCAGTGATTGGGGCTCGAACACTGAAGCTTTCTTT.

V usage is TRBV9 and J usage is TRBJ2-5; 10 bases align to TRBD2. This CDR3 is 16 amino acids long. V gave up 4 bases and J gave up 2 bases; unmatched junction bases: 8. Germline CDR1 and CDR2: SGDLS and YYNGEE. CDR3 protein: CASSPRTSGPQETQYF. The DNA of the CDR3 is TGTGCCAGCAGCCCCCGGACTAGCGGTCCTCAAGAGACCCAGTACTTC.

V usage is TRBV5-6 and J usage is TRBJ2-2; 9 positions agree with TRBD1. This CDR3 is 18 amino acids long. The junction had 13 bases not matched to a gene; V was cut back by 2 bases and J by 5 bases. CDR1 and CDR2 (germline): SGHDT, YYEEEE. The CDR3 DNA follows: TGTGCCAGCAGCTTTTTCGCCGGGACAGGGATAAAGACCGGGGAGCTGTTTTTT. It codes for CASSFFAGTGIKTGELFF. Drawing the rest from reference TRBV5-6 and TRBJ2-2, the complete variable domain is DAGVTQSPTHLIKTRGQQVTLRCSPKSGHDTVSWYQQALGQGPQFIFQYYEEEERQRGNFPDRFSGHQFPNYSSELNVNALLLGDSALYLCASSFFAGTGIKTGELFFGEGSRLTVL.

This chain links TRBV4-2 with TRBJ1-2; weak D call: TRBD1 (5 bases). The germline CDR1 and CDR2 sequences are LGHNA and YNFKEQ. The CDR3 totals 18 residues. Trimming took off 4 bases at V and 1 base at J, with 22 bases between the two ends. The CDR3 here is CASSLIPPSREVNYGYTF. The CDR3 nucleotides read TGTGCCAGCAGCCTAATCCCCCCAAGCAGGGAAGTTAACTATGGCTACACCTTC.

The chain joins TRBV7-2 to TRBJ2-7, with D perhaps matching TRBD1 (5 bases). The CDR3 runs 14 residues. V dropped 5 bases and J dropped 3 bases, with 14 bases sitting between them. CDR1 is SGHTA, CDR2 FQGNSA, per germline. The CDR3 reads CASSNPGQDYEQYF. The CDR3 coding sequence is TGTGCCAGCAGCAACCCTGGACAAGACTACGAGCAGTACTTC.